Reported below is one T cell receptor (beta chain). Its target is not known. This sample was included in a study of cytomegalovirus exposure and HLA in healthy donors. Study at large: A preliminary data release comprised 91 million or so unique TCRs obtained from HLA-typed donors. Notes on the study in general: Earlier analysis looked at TCR beta V segments, and most were productive about 90% or about 30% of the time. An assumption of roughly uniform sequencing depth across donors underlay the presence/absence analyses. The study dropped some indistinguishable V segments, TRBV6-2 and TRBV6-3 among them.

The PCR made use of 60 Vbeta and 13 Jbeta primers. Some clones are missing from TCRdb's copy, which holds only in-frame ones; the method was immunoSEQ multiplex PCR. The sample records 200,000 or so clones, around 85% being singletons. The CDR3 has 14 amino acids. Germline loops: CDR1 LNHDA, CDR2 SQIVND (reference sequence). V trimming: 6 bases; J trimming: 2 bases; junction bases outside the gene matches: 4. This clonotype originated in a man aged 50 to 59 in good health and CMV-seronegative. Sequencing was done on a sample of PBMCs. V is TRBV19 and J is TRBJ1-5; 7 nucleotides match TRBD1. CDR3 loop: CASRPGGGNQPQHF. CDR3 nucleotides: TGTGCCAGTAGACCAGGGGGTGGCAATCAGCCCCAGCATTTT.